The T cell receptor (beta chain) under discussion was sequenced for a study of shared clonotypes between healthy human individuals. CD45RO-negative, CCR7-positively selected cells formed the naive CD8 fraction, excluding terminally differentiated effector memory CD45RA+ cells. Sequencing was performed with immunoSEQ multiplex PCR; in TCRdb, only in-frame clones are kept and a portion is missing. The profile shows approximately 840,000 clones, 95% to 97% of them singletons. As to this clone: No antigen is known for it.

General study results and limits: It was anticipated that sequencing depth would influence how many clonotypes donors shared.

The sequenced material came from naive CD8+ T cells sorted from blood. The receptor was derived from a man in his thirties or forties in good health.

The CDR3 protein is CASSLEPGAEAFF. The CDR3, as DNA: TGTGCCAGCAGCTTAGAACCGGGTGCTGAAGCTTTCTTT. The V and J genes are TRBV7-9 and TRBJ1-1; D not resolved. V lost 1 base to trimming and J lost 6 bases, with 9 bases between them. CDR3 length: 13 amino acids. The V gene's germline CDR1 is SEHNR and CDR2 FQNEAQ (reference sequence).